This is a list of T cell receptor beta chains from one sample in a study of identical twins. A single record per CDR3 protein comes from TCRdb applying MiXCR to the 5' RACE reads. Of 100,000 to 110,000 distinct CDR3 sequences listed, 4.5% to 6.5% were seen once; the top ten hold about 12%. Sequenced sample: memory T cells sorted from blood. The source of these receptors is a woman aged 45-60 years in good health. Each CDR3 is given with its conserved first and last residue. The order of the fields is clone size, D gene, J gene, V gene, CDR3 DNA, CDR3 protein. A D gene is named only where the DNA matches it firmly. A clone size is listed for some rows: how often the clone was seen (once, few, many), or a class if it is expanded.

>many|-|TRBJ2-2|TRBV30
TGTGCCTGGAGTGAAGGATTAGCTAACACCGGGGAGCTGTTTTTT
CAWSEGLANTGELFF
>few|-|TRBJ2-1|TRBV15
TGTGCCACCAGCAGTGGAGCCGCCCGTGCGGAGCAGTTCTTC
CATSSGAARAEQFF
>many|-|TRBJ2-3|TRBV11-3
TGTGCCAGCAGCTTTTCAGGGGCAGATACGCAGTATTTT
CASSFSGADTQYF
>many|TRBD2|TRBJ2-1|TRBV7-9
TGTGCCAGCAGCTCCGCTAGCGGGAGGGGAGACAATGAGCAGTTCTTC
CASSSASGRGDNEQFF
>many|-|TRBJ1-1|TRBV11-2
TGTGCCAGCAGCTTAGCGGGGGTCACTGAAGCTTTCTTT
CASSLAGVTEAFF
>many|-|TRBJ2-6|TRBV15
TGTGCCACCAGTAAACCGTCCTCTGGGGCCAACGTCCTGACTTTC
CATSKPSSGANVLTF
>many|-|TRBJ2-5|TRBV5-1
TGCGCCAGCAGTTCGGGGAGTAGCCAGACCCAGTACTTC
CASSSGSSQTQYF
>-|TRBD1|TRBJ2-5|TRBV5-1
TGCGCCAGCAGCAGCGGACAGGGGGGAGAGACCCAGTACTTC
CASSSGQGGETQYF
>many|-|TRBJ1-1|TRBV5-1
TGCGCCAGCAGCTCGCAAAGGGCGGCTGAAGCTTTCTTT
CASSSQRAAEAFF
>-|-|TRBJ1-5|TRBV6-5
TGTGCCAGCAGTTACGACCCGAATCAGCCCCAGCATTTT
CASSYDPNQPQHF
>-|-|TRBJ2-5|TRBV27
TGTGCCAGCGCCCGGGTGGGGCGGGCAGAGACCCAGTACTTC
CASARVGRAETQYF
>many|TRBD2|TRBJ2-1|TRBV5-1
TGCGCCAGCAGCGTCAGCGGGATCGGGGATGAGCAGTTCTTC
CASSVSGIGDEQFF
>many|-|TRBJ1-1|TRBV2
TGTGCCAGCACCACTGACAGGCCCTACACTGAAGCTTTCTTT
CASTTDRPYTEAFF
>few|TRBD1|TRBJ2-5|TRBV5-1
TGCGCCAGCAGCTTTTTTCGGGGACAGGGCGGAGAGACCCAGTACTTC
CASSFFRGQGGETQYF
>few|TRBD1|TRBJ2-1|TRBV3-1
TGTGCCAGCAGCCAAGATAGGCAGGCCCCAGGGGGTGAGCAGTTCTTC
CASSQDRQAPGGEQFF
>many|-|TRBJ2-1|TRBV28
TGTGCCAGCACTTCTGTGGACACTTCCCAGTTCTTC
CASTSVDTSQFF
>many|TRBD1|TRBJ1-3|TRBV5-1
TGCGCCAGCAGCTTGGACCTTTCGGGACAGGGGTCTGGAAACACCATATATTTT
CASSLDLSGQGSGNTIYF
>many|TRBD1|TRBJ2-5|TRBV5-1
TGCGCCAGCAGCCCGGGTACGACAGGGGTAGAGACCCAGTACTTC
CASSPGTTGVETQYF
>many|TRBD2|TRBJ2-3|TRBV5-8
TGTGCCAGCAGCTTGGGACTAGCGGGAGGGGCAGATACGCAGTATTTT
CASSLGLAGGADTQYF
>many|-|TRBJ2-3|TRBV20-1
TGCAGTGCCCTGTCGGTGAAGCGAATGGCAGATACGCAGTATTTT
CSALSVKRMADTQYF
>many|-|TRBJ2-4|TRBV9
TGTGCCAGCAGCGTGGAAGCTGGAGTCAAAAACATTCAGTACTTC
CASSVEAGVKNIQYF
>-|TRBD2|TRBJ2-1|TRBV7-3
TGTGCCAGCAGCCCATACGGAAGGGCTAGCGGAAACAATGAGCAGTTCTTC
CASSPYGRASGNNEQFF
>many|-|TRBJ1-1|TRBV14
TGTGCCAGCAGCCAAGAAGGGGTCCTGAACACTGAAGCTTTCTTT
CASSQEGVLNTEAFF
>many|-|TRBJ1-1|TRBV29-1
TGCAGCGTTGCTAGGACCCAGAACACTGAAGCTTTCTTT
CSVARTQNTEAFF
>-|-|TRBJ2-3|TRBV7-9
TGTGCCAGCAGCTTATCAGGAGGCACAGATACGCAGTATTTT
CASSLSGGTDTQYF
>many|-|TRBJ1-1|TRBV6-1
TGTGCCGCAACGGACTGGGGGGGAGCCACTGAAGCTTTCTTT
CAATDWGGATEAFF
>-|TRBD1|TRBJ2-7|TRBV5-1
TGCGCCAGCAGCCCCGGGACAGGGGTCTACGAGCAGTACTTC
CASSPGTGVYEQYF
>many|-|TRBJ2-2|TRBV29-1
TGCAGCGCCGGCGACAGTATCGGAACCGGGGAGCTGTTTTTT
CSAGDSIGTGELFF
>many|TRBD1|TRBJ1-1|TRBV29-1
TGCAGCGTGGGTACGGGACAGGCGCGGACTGAAGCTTTCTTT
CSVGTGQARTEAFF
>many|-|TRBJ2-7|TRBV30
TGTGCCTGGAGTTCGCCGGACAGATATTACGAGCAGTACTTC
CAWSSPDRYYEQYF
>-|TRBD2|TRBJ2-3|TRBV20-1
TGCAGTGCTAGAGAGCCCCTAGCGGGAGCGGATACGCAGTATTTT
CSAREPLAGADTQYF
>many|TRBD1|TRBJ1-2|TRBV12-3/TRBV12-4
TGTGCCAGCACCTCCGGACAGGGGGATGGCTACACCTTC
CASTSGQGDGYTF
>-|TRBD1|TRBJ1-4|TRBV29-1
TGCAGCGCCGCTAAAGGGACAGGGAACGAAAAACTGTTTTTT
CSAAKGTGNEKLFF
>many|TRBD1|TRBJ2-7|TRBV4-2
TGTGCCAGCAGCCAAGAACCGGGACAGGGTTACGAGCAGTACTTC
CASSQEPGQGYEQYF
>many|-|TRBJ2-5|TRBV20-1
TGCAGTGCTAGTAGAGACCCACGTCAAGAGACCCAGTACTTC
CSASRDPRQETQYF
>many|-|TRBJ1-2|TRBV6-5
TGTGCCAGCAGCCCCGCGAGGGGCACCCGCTATGGCTACACCTTC
CASSPARGTRYGYTF
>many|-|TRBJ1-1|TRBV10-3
TGTGCCATCAGTGAAGGGGGGAACACTGAAGCTTTCTTT
CAISEGGNTEAFF
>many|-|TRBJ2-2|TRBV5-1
TGCGCCAGCAGCTCCGCGGGTCCCGGGGAGCTGTTTTTT
CASSSAGPGELFF
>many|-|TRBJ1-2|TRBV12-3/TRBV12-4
TGTGCCAGCAGTTTCCAAGGGGGGAGAGGAGGCTACACCTTC
CASSFQGGRGGYTF
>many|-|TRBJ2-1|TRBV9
TGTGCCAGCATGGGTGGGGAGGACAATGAGCAGTTCTTC
CASMGGEDNEQFF
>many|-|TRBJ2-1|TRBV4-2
TGTGCCAGCAGCCAAGGGGCTGGAGGGTATGACAATGAGCAGTTCTTC
CASSQGAGGYDNEQFF
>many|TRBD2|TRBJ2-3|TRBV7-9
TGTGCCAGCAGCCAAACTAGCGGGAGATCAGATACGCAGTATTTT
CASSQTSGRSDTQYF
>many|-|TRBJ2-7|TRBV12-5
TGTGCTAGTGGTTATGATCTCCATCAGGGGCTCTACGAGCAGTACTTC
CASGYDLHQGLYEQYF
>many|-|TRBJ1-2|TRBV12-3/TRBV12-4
TGTGCCAGCAGCCTCCGGGGGGATTTCTATGGCTACACCTTC
CASSLRGDFYGYTF
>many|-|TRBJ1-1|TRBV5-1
TGCGCCAGCAGCTTGACAGTTATGAACACTGAAGCTTTCTTT
CASSLTVMNTEAFF